This entry concerns a single T cell receptor (beta chain). This record belongs to a study of blood T cell repertoires in COVID-19. Study-level background: Nucleic acid was either cDNA or gDNA, and it came from T cells, B-cell-depleted T cells, or PBMCs.

V lost 6 bases, J lost 2 bases, and 14 bases lay in between. Per germline, CDR1 MDHEN and CDR2 SYDVKM. This CDR3 has 15 residues. Sequencing used immunoSEQ multiplex PCR; TCRdb keeps in-frame clones, though not all of them. The table lists 130,000 to 150,000 clones, 70% to 90% of them singletons, with roughly 2.6% in the top ten. Material: peripheral blood. The TCR was taken from a human donor with acute or convalescent COVID-19. The donor label of this sample is uncertain. The chain carries TRBV28 and TRBJ1-5; D may be TRBD1 (6 bases). CDR3 in DNA: TGTGCCAGCAGCCCCGGCGGGGGCGGCAATCAGCCCCAGCATTTT. Translating it yields CASSPGGGGNQPQHF.